Shown below are 5 T cell receptor beta chains from a single sample sequenced in a study of PD-1 blockade in mismatch repair-deficient tumors. Sequencing was performed with immunoSEQ multiplex PCR; in TCRdb, only in-frame clones are kept and a portion is missing. The data hold 50,000 or so clones, with 77% observed a single time. The sequenced sample was PBMCs, obtained before pembrolizumab treatment. The receptors originated from an adult with mismatch repair-deficient cancer.

This CDR3 reads CASSSSSSRGDTQYF. For the CDR3, the DNA is TGTGCCAGCAGTTCCTCCTCCAGCCGCGGCGATACGCAGTATTTT. The rearrangement uses TRBV6-6 and TRBJ2-3; D uncertain. Germline CDR1 reads MNHNY; CDR2 reads SVGAGI (reference sequence). V was clipped by 4 bases and J by 6 bases, with 17 bases between them. This CDR3 is built from 15 residues.

The V and J genes are TRBV9 and TRBJ1-1; D perhaps matches TRBD1 (5 bases). V lost 0 bases, J lost 0 bases, and 6 bases lay in between. There are 14 residues in the CDR3. From germline, CDR1 is SGDLS and CDR2 YYNGEE. The chain's CDR3 is CASSVAGLNTEAFF. The DNA of the CDR3 is TGTGCCAGCAGCGTAGCGGGGCTGAACACTGAAGCTTTCTTT.

The chain carries TRBV19 and TRBJ2-6; D tentatively fits TRBD1 or TRBD2 (5 bases each). Per germline, CDR1 LNHDA and CDR2 SQIVND (reference sequence). The CDR3 length is 15 residues. Trimming removed 5 bases from V and 2 bases from J, with 10 bases in between. The CDR3 loop reads CASSPMGAGANVLTF. CDR3 sequence (DNA): TGTGCCAGTAGTCCCATGGGGGCTGGGGCCAACGTCCTGACTTTC.

This sequence joins TRBV5-5 and TRBJ2-7, with 7 bases identical to TRBD2. This CDR3 is 14 amino acids long. Unmatched junction bases numbered 4, after V lost 3 bases and J lost 1 base. Germline CDR1 reads SGHKS; CDR2 reads YYEKEE (reference sequence). CDR3 residues: CASSSASGSYEQYF. CDR3 DNA: TGTGCCAGCAGCTCGGCTAGCGGTTCCTACGAGCAGTACTTC.

The genes are TRBV30 and TRBJ1-1; 8 bases fit TRBD1. This CDR3 spans 12 amino acids. The trim removed 7 bases at V and 7 bases at J, leaving 8 bases unmatched. Germline V lookup: CDR1 GTSNPN, CDR2 SVGIG (reference sequence). The CDR3 nucleotides read TGTGCCTTGGACAGGGCCTCCCTTGAAGCTTTCTTT. Amino acids: CALDRASLEAFF.